A single sample is the source of the 19 T cell receptor beta chains below, sequenced in a study of Ad26.COV2.S vaccination and SARS-CoV-2 variants (TCRdb year 2021). The library was prepared using the immunoSEQ multiplex PCR assay. The immuneACCESS repertoire file appears here via TCRdb, limited to in-frame rearrangements. These files lack a portion of the clones; in checked studies, under half of the deficit traces to unresolved V genes, and the cause of the others is not known. This sample lists some 500,000 clones; roughly nine tenths were detected once. Approximately 2.5% of the sample is in the top ten clones. The meaning of the sample's treatment or condition label: 15 to 20 received Ad26.COV2.S at low or high dose, single or two shots; roughly five received placebo; per-sample allocation not given. Repertoires of vaccine and placebo recipients were sequenced from samples taken on day 63 after the first injection.

The material was peripheral blood, obtained in a trial of Ad26.COV2.S vaccine versus placebo. The receptors here all came from a person aged 18-60 years who received the Ad26.COV2.S COVID-19 vaccine or a placebo.

The V call is TRBV9, the J call TRBJ2-7; 7 bases fit TRBD2. The CDR3 consists of 15 residues. The germline CDR1 and CDR2 sequences are SGDLS and YYNGEE. With 0 bases clipped from V and 2 bases from J, the junction kept 5 bases outside the gene matches. CDR3 sequence: CASSVAMGLTYEQYF. The CDR3 DNA reads TGTGCCAGCAGCGTAGCTATGGGACTAACCTACGAGCAGTACTTC.

V is TRBV5-6 and J is TRBJ1-2; D is ambiguous. Deletions cut 4 bases from V and 2 bases from J, with 12 bases between. The CDR3 spans 14 residues. Per germline, CDR1 SGHDT and CDR2 YYEEEE. CDR3 amino acids: CASSPIAGNYGYTF. CDR3 DNA: TGTGCCAGCAGCCCTATCGCGGGGAACTATGGCTACACCTTC.

This rearrangement joins TRBV7-2 to TRBJ2-7, with unresolved D. This CDR3 contains 10 residues. Germline V gives CDR1 SGHTA, CDR2 FQGNSA. V dropped 8 bases and J dropped 2 bases, with 4 bases sitting between them. Written as DNA, the CDR3 is TGTGCCAGCGGTACCTACGAGCAGTACTTC. Its protein is CASGTYEQYF.

The V and J genes are TRBV5-1 and TRBJ2-1, with TRBD2 matching 11 bases. J gave up 3 bases and V 6 bases, and 2 bases lay outside the gene matches. The CDR3 loop spans 14 amino acids. Germline-derived CDR1 and CDR2 are SGHRS and YFSETQ. Written as DNA, the CDR3 is TGCGCCAGCACCGGACTAGCGGGCTACAATGAGCAGTTCTTC. Translation gives CASTGLAGYNEQFF.

The gene calls are TRBV2 and TRBJ2-7, with D hard to call. V dropped 7 bases and J dropped 1 base, with 11 bases sitting between them. The germline V gene has CDR1 SNHLY and CDR2 FYNNEI. The CDR3 sequence is 13 residues long. As DNA, the CDR3 is TGTGCCAGCACCCTGGACGGGTCCTACGAGCAGTACTTC. Translated: CASTLDGSYEQYF.

This chain uses TRBV19 with TRBJ1-3; D is uncertain. Trimming took off 7 bases at V and 4 bases at J, with 20 bases between the two ends. The CDR3 loop spans 16 amino acids. Germline values: CDR1 LNHDA, CDR2 SQIVND (reference sequence). CDR3 loop: CASNLNPGLGGNTIYF. The CDR3 DNA reads as TGTGCCAGTAACCTAAACCCCGGACTGGGAGGAAACACCATATATTTT.

This clone has only one observation. The genes are TRBV5-6 and TRBJ1-2; D might be TRBD1 (5 bases). V was cut by 2 bases and J by 4 bases, with 15 bases left in between. The CDR3 is 15 amino acids. CDR1 is SGHDT and CDR2 is YYEEEE in the germline V gene. CDR3 nucleotides: TGTGCCAGCAGCTTCGACAGCTCACCCTTCTATGGCTACACCTTC. Translating gives CASSFDSSPFYGYTF.

J is TRBJ2-1 and V is TRBV11-3, with D possibly matching TRBD1 (6 bases). Trimming took 4 bases from V and 3 from J, leaving 10 bases between them. Germline lookup yields CDR1 SGHNT and CDR2 YENEEA. This CDR3 is 14 amino acids long. CDR3 sequence: CASSYRDLYNEQFF. CDR3 DNA: TGTGCCAGCAGCTACAGGGACCTCTACAATGAGCAGTTCTTC. The entire variable domain, with the rest obtained from reference TRBV11-3 and TRBJ2-1, is as follows: EAGVVQSPRYKIIEKKQPVAFWCNPISGHNTLYWYLQNLGQGPELLIRYENEEAVDDSQLPKDRFSAERLKGVDSTLKIQPAELGDSAVYLCASSYRDLYNEQFFGPGTRLTVL.

The chain has TRBV19 and TRBJ2-2; D not resolved. This CDR3 has 14 residues. With 0 bases removed from V and 1 base from J, the gap between germline ends came to 3 bases. In germline, CDR1 is LNHDA, CDR2 SQIVND (reference sequence). CDR3 residues: CASSIEWNTGELFF. The CDR3 bases are TGTGCCAGTAGTATAGAGTGGAACACCGGGGAGCTGTTTTTT.

The chain links TRBV3-1 (or the pseudogene TRBV3-2) to TRBJ1-4, with D possibly matching TRBD1 (5 bases). Germline values: CDR1 LGHDT, CDR2 YNNKEL (reference sequence). The germline V and J ends were trimmed by 1 base and 4 bases, with 13 bases remaining between them. The length of the CDR3 is 16 residues. The CDR3 nucleotides are TGTGCCAGCAGCCAAGGGGTAGACAGCTTTAATGAAAAACTGTTTTTT. Protein product: CASSQGVDSFNEKLFF.

V is TRBV9 and J is TRBJ2-3, with a weak D call TRBD2 (5 bases). Trimming took off 2 bases at V and 4 bases at J, with 11 bases between the two ends. CDR3 size: 14 residues. CDR1 and CDR2 (germline): SGDLS, YYNGEE. The CDR3 here is CASSVGGWADTQYF. CDR3 nucleotide sequence: TGTGCCAGCAGCGTGGGCGGGTGGGCAGATACGCAGTATTTT.

V and J are TRBV18 and TRBJ1-2; 7 bases map to TRBD1. This CDR3 contains 15 residues. Germline CDR1 KGHSH, CDR2 LQKENI. J gave up 5 bases and V 3 bases, and 9 bases lay outside the gene matches. CDR3 in DNA: TGTGCCAGCTCACCGGGACAGCTAGATGTTTATGGCTACACCTTC. Translating gives CASSPGQLDVYGYTF.

V gene TRBV28 combines with J gene TRBJ1-1; TRBD1 might be the D (6 bases). V was clipped by 5 bases and J by 1 base, with 8 bases between them. The CDR3 is 13 residues long. The germline V gene has CDR1 MDHEN and CDR2 SYDVKM. The CDR3 sequence: CASSAQGNTEAFF. The CDR3, as DNA: TGTGCCAGCAGTGCACAGGGGAACACTGAAGCTTTCTTT.

The chain couples TRBV7-2 to TRBJ2-3, with a weak D call TRBD2 (5 bases). The V end lost 2 bases, the J end lost 1 base, and 19 bases lay between the germline ends. The germline gives CDR1 SGHTA, CDR2 FQGNSA. The CDR3 loop spans 18 amino acids. The CDR3 here is CASSLRAYLGEGTDTQYF. CDR3 DNA: TGTGCCAGCAGCTTAAGGGCCTATCTGGGAGAGGGCACAGATACGCAGTATTTT.

The chain recombines TRBV18 with TRBJ2-6; possibly TRBD1 for D (6 bases). Trimming took off 4 bases at V and 2 bases at J, with 15 bases between the two ends. The CDR3 is made up of 17 amino acids. Germline V gene lookup returns CDR1 KGHSH and CDR2 LQKENI. The CDR3 DNA is TGTGCCAGCTCACTGCTTGACTCAGGGGCTGGGGCCAACGTCCTGACTTTC. Its protein product is CASSLLDSGAGANVLTF.

J is TRBJ1-2 and V is TRBV18; D gene unclear. Germline CDR1 and CDR2: KGHSH and LQKENI. CDR3 size: 14 residues. Deletions cut 2 bases from V and 10 bases from J, with 17 bases between. The CDR3 DNA sequence: TGTGCCAGCTCACCAACCCACGACACTACTAACTACACCTTC. Translating it yields CASSPTHDTTNYTF.

This clone was observed a single time. V usage is TRBV7-9 and J usage is TRBJ1-5; D is unresolved. The germline V and J ends were trimmed by 4 bases and 5 bases, with 6 bases remaining between them. In germline, CDR1 is SEHNR, CDR2 FQNEAQ (reference sequence). The CDR3 is 12 residues long. CDR3 loop: CASSSIDQPQHF. As DNA, the CDR3 is TGTGCCAGCAGCTCGATAGATCAGCCCCAGCATTTT.

This chain connects TRBV4-3 to TRBJ2-1, with 8 positions matching TRBD1. This CDR3 contains 15 residues. Germline V CDR1 and CDR2: LGHNA, YSLEER. V gave up 4 bases and J gave up 6 bases; unmatched junction bases: 8. The CDR3 loop is CASSRMTGVGNEQFF. CDR3 bases: TGCGCCAGCAGCCGAATGACAGGGGTCGGCAATGAGCAGTTCTTC.

A remark on this clone: The sample has other DNA sequences that encode this CDR3 too. The chain is built from TRBV6-6 and TRBJ1-2; no firm D call. CDR1 and CDR2 from the germline V gene are MNHNY and SVGAGI (reference sequence). Between the trimmed V and J ends, which lost 6 bases and 8 bases, there was a span of 13 bases. This CDR3 has 12 residues. Here the CDR3 reads CASSQTGYGYTF. DNA for the CDR3: TGTGCCAGCAGCCAAACGGGCTACGGCTACACCTTC.